The 25 T cell receptor beta chains given below trace back to one sample, sequenced in a study of immune evolution from preneoplasia to lung adenocarcinoma. TCRdb's table, derived via immunoSEQ multiplex PCR, lists solely in-frame clones and lacks some. This sample has over 1,400 clones, with around 80% found just once. Sequencing input: FFPE atypical adenomatous hyperplasia tissue from the lung. Subset noted: atypical adenomatous hyperplasia (AAH), lung preneoplasia. These receptors were obtained from a person aged 65-85 years with lung adenocarcinoma.

The chain couples TRBV4-1 to TRBJ2-2, with 10 bases identical to TRBD1. Germline V gene sequence: CDR1 MGHRA, CDR2 YSYEKL. CDR3 length: 15 residues. Germline trimming cut 6 bases from V and 1 base from J; bases unmatched to any gene: 2. The CDR3 bases are TGCGCCAGCAGTGGGGACAGGGGGAACACCGGGGAGCTGTTTTTT. Translating gives CASSGDRGNTGELFF.

The V and J genes are TRBV10-2 and TRBJ2-3; D assignment may be TRBD1 or TRBD2 (5 bases each). CDR3 length: 14 amino acids. The V end was cut by 6 bases, the J end by 2 bases, with 12 bases between. CDR1 WSHSY and CDR2 SAAADI come from the germline V gene. This CDR3 reads CASREEGATDTQYF. CDR3 coding DNA: TGCGCCAGCAGGGAGGAAGGGGCCACAGATACGCAGTATTTT.

The CDR3 DNA reads as TGTGCCAGCAGAACTAGCGGGTCCGGCAATGAGCAGTTCTTC. As protein: CASRTSGSGNEQFF. The gene calls are TRBV7-2 and TRBJ2-1, with 9 bases that match TRBD2. The CDR3 spans 14 residues. Germline V gene lookup returns CDR1 SGHTA and CDR2 FQGNSA. Trimming cost V 6 bases and J 6 bases; bases outside gene matches: 6.

This chain uses TRBV6-5 with TRBJ2-5, with a possible D match to TRBD2 (5 bases). The length of the CDR3 is 15 residues. Trimming removed 2 bases from V and 5 bases from J, with 15 bases in between. The germline CDR1 and CDR2 sequences are MNHEY and SVGAGI. The DNA for the CDR3 is TGTGCCAGCAGTTACCGGGATTACTCCCAGGAGACCCAGTACTTC. Its protein product is CASSYRDYSQETQYF.

This clone came up once. V is TRBV9 and J is TRBJ1-1; TRBD1 aligns across 8 bases. Germline values: CDR1 SGDLS, CDR2 YYNGEE. V lost 3 bases, J lost 5 bases, and 12 bases stayed unmatched. The CDR3 is 16 amino acids. CDR3 amino acids: CASSALTGDGGTEAFF. As DNA, the CDR3 is TGTGCCAGCAGCGCCTTGACAGGGGATGGCGGGACTGAAGCTTTCTTT.

The chain joins TRBV11-1 to TRBJ2-1, with 15 bases fitting TRBD2. CDR1 and CDR2 from the germline V gene are SGHAT and FQDESV (reference sequence). V dropped 5 bases and J dropped 5; count of bases not matched to a gene: 13. The CDR3 runs to 19 residues. The chain's CDR3 is CASSRGLAGGSRGDNEQFF. For the CDR3, the DNA is TGTGCCAGCAGCCGAGGACTAGCGGGAGGGAGTCGAGGAGACAATGAGCAGTTCTTC.

This clone turned up a few times. This rearrangement joins TRBV2 to TRBJ2-7; no clear D. This CDR3 is 12 amino acids long. Germline values: CDR1 SNHLY, CDR2 FYNNEI. Trimming cost V 5 bases and J 6 bases, with 11 bases left between them. The CDR3 spells CASSPLTGEQYF. The CDR3 DNA follows: TGTGCCAGCAGTCCCCTGACGGGCGAGCAGTACTTC.

For this clone: The junction does not match germline at one end; this may be a read error. This sequence joins TRBV2 and TRBJ1-5, with 9 bases matching TRBD1. The CDR3 is 12 amino acids. Germline V gives CDR1 SNHLY, CDR2 FYNNEI. This chain's CDR3 is CASGKGTGRSDF. CDR3 in DNA: TGTGCCAGTGGTAAGGGGACAGGGCGGTCTGATTTT.

The genes are TRBV5-1 and TRBJ2-7; unclear D gene. Germline loops: CDR1 SGHRS, CDR2 YFSETQ. Trimming took off 0 bases at V and 2 bases at J, with 9 bases between the two ends. The length of the CDR3 is 14 residues. CDR3 DNA: TGCGCCAGCAGCTTGGAGGCAAGCGCCTACGAGCAGTACTTC. It codes for CASSLEASAYEQYF.

This clone was seen only once. This chain joins TRBV7-3 and TRBJ2-1; weak D call: TRBD1 (6 bases). V was trimmed by 2 bases and J by 7 bases, leaving 18 bases between them. The germline CDR1 and CDR2 sequences are SGHTA and FQGTGA. This CDR3 spans 16 amino acids. The CDR3 sequence is CASSLGTLMSGNEQFF. CDR3 DNA sequence: TGTGCCAGCAGCTTAGGGACACTGATGTCTGGGAATGAGCAGTTCTTC.

The chain combines TRBV7-3 with TRBJ2-7; D is possibly TRBD1 (8 bases). Trimming cost V 5 bases and J 1 base, with 12 bases left between them. CDR3 length: 14 amino acids. Germline CDR1 SGHTA, CDR2 FQGTGA. CDR3 region: CASSLQGGSYEQYF. CDR3 sequence (DNA): TGTGCCAGCAGCCTACAGGGGGGGTCCTACGAGCAGTACTTC. Using reference TRBV7-3 and TRBJ2-7 for the parts outside the CDR3, the full variable domain is GAGVSQTPSNKVTEKGKYVELRCDPISGHTALYWYRQSLGQGPEFLIYFQGTGAADDSGLPNDRFFAVRPEGSVSTLKIQRTERGDSAVYLCASSLQGGSYEQYFGPGTRLTVT.

The chain carries TRBV9 and TRBJ1-3; weak D call: TRBD1 (5 bases). Trimming removed 0 bases at V and 0 bases at J, with 10 bases between. The CDR3 spans 16 residues. Looked up from germline, CDR1 is SGDLS and CDR2 is YYNGEE. In DNA form, the CDR3 reads TGTGCCAGCAGCGTAGCCGGGGCAACCTCTGGAAACACCATATATTTT. Its translation is CASSVAGATSGNTIYF.

This chain joins TRBV6-5 and TRBJ1-1; D is unresolved. CDR1 is MNHEY and CDR2 is SVGAGI in the germline V gene. With 4 bases removed from V and 6 bases from J, the gap between germline ends came to 12 bases. The CDR3 is made up of 13 amino acids. In DNA form, the CDR3 reads TGTGCCAGCAGTTCTCCCTTAGGCCCTGAAGCTTTCTTT. Amino acids: CASSSPLGPEAFF.

V is TRBV28 and J is TRBJ2-7; D call uncertain. Trimming took 4 bases from V and 7 from J, leaving 5 bases between them. Germline CDR1 and CDR2: MDHEN and SYDVKM. The CDR3 is 10 amino acids. CDR3 sequence: CASSSLEQYF. For the CDR3, the DNA is TGTGCCAGCAGTTCCCTAGAGCAGTACTTC.

The rearrangement uses TRBV6-5 and TRBJ2-2; no firm D call. V lost 2 bases to trimming and J lost 6 bases, with 4 bases between them. Germline loops: CDR1 MNHEY, CDR2 SVGAGI. This CDR3 is 12 amino acids long. CDR3 sequence: CASSYRAGELFF. CDR3 in DNA: TGTGCCAGCAGTTACAGGGCCGGGGAGCTGTTTTTT.

The chain employs TRBV7-9 and TRBJ1-1; 9 positions match TRBD1. With 5 bases clipped from V and 2 bases from J, the junction kept 9 bases outside the gene matches. The CDR3 spans 16 residues. CDR1 and CDR2 from the germline V gene are SEHNR and FQNEAQ (reference sequence). The CDR3 sequence: CASSPGQGRYNTEAFF. The CDR3 DNA is TGTGCCAGCAGCCCTGGACAGGGGAGATATAACACTGAAGCTTTCTTT.

The table lists this clone with a few counts. The chain uses TRBV11-3 and TRBJ2-3; weak D call: TRBD1 (6 bases). Trimming cost V 4 bases and J 4 bases, with 21 bases left between them. The CDR3 contains 17 residues. Germline V gene data show CDR1 as SGHNT and CDR2 as YENEEA. The CDR3 protein is CASSSRKGDVRADTQYF. The CDR3 DNA reads TGTGCCAGCAGCTCCAGAAAGGGGGATGTTCGGGCAGATACGCAGTATTTT. Drawing the rest from reference TRBV11-3 and TRBJ2-3, the complete variable domain is EAGVVQSPRYKIIEKKQPVAFWCNPISGHNTLYWYLQNLGQGPELLIRYENEEAVDDSQLPKDRFSAERLKGVDSTLKIQPAELGDSAVYLCASSSRKGDVRADTQYFGPGTRLTVL.

The rearrangement joins TRBV6-6 to TRBJ2-1; D remains unclear. The germline CDR1 and CDR2 sequences are MNHNY and SVGAGI (reference sequence). The CDR3 is 13 amino acids. V shed 2 bases and J shed 4 bases, with 6 bases lying between them. CDR3 in amino acids: CASSYDLYNEQFF. CDR3 DNA: TGTGCCAGCAGTTACGACCTTTACAATGAGCAGTTCTTC.

The chain recombines TRBV30 with TRBJ2-7; 7 nucleotides match TRBD1. CDR1 is GTSNPN, CDR2 SVGIG, per germline (reference sequence). V was clipped by 2 bases and J by 6 bases; unmatched bases: 7. The CDR3 consists of 13 residues. CDR3 DNA: TGTGCCTGGAGTCGGGACAGTCTGGGCGAGCAGTACTTC. Translation gives CAWSRDSLGEQYF.

This rearrangement joins TRBV5-1 to TRBJ1-6; D call uncertain. This CDR3 is 16 amino acids long. The germline V gene encodes CDR1 SGHRS and CDR2 YFSETQ. Trimming cost V 0 bases and J 10 bases, with 17 bases left between them. The CDR3 region is CASSLDRPGKGSPLHF. The CDR3 coding sequence is TGCGCCAGCAGCTTGGACCGTCCGGGGAAGGGCTCACCCCTCCACTTT.

The chain couples TRBV27 to TRBJ1-2; D ambiguous. Germline CDR1 and CDR2: MNHEY and SMNVEV (reference sequence). The CDR3 contains 12 residues. With 8 bases removed from V and 5 bases from J, the gap between germline ends came to 12 bases. This chain's CDR3 is CASYLRRYGYTF. The CDR3 coding sequence is TGTGCCAGCTACCTCCGGAGGTATGGCTACACCTTC.

This chain connects TRBV6-1 to TRBJ2-5; 11 bases match TRBD1. The ends lost 9 bases at V and 6 bases at J; junction bases unmatched: 3. CDR1 is MNHNS and CDR2 is SASEGT in the germline V gene. The CDR3 loop spans 12 amino acids. CDR3 DNA: TGTGCCAGTGGACAGGGGGCAAAGACCCAGTACTTC. This gives the protein CASGQGAKTQYF.

The rearrangement uses TRBV11-3 and TRBJ2-1; maybe TRBD2 (7 bases). The CDR3 totals 15 residues. V was pared by 9 bases and J by 8 bases, with 23 bases between. Germline CDR1 SGHNT, CDR2 YENEEA. The CDR3 sequence: CASAPDSRGGHEQFF. DNA of the CDR3: TGTGCCAGTGCCCCCGATTCCAGGGGAGGGCATGAGCAGTTCTTC.

This chain uses TRBV5-7 with TRBJ2-4; possibly TRBD2 for D (5 bases). TRBV5-7 is designated an ORF whose function remains uncertain. The V end lost 1 base, the J end lost 2 bases, and 10 bases lay between the germline ends. The CDR3 sequence is 15 residues long. In DNA, the CDR3 is TGTGCCAGCAGCTTGTCCGGGAACCCCAAAAACATTCAGTACTTC. Amino acids: CASSLSGNPKNIQYF.

This sequence joins TRBV29-1 and TRBJ1-3, with 8 bases that match TRBD1. CDR3 length: 14 residues. V shed 5 bases, J shed 4 bases, and the junction held 7 bases outside the gene matches. Germline CDR1 SQVTM, CDR2 ANQGSEA. DNA for the CDR3: TGCAGCGTTACGACAGGGGAGGGAGGAAACACCATATATTTT. Protein sequence: CSVTTGEGGNTIYF.